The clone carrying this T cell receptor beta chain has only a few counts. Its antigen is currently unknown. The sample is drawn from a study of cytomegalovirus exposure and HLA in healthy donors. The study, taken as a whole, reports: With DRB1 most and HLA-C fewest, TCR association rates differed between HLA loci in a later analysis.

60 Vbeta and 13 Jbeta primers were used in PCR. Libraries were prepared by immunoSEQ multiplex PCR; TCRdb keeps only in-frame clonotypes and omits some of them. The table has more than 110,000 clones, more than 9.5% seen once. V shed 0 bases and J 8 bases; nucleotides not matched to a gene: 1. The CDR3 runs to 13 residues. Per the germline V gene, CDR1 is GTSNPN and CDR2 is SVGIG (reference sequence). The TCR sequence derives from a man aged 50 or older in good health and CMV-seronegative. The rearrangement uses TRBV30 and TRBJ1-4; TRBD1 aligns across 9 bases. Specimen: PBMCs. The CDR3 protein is CAWSVQGAEKLFF. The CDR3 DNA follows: TGTGCCTGGAGTGTACAGGGGGCCGAAAAACTGTTTTTT.